This passage covers 2 T cell receptor beta chains from one sample sequenced in a study of blood T cell repertoires in COVID-19. The method was immunoSEQ multiplex PCR; TCRdb's version includes in-frame clones alone and lacks a portion of them. There are 46,000 or so clones in the sample; roughly nine tenths occur only once, and roughly 15% lies in the top ten. The sample was peripheral blood. Source of these receptors: a man aged 55-75 years with active or convalescent COVID-19.

This clone has just a few counts. This chain connects TRBV4-2 to TRBJ2-2, with 10 bases aligning to TRBD1. Trimming at V came to 1 base and at J to 7 bases, leaving 6 bases not matched to a gene. Germline V lookup: CDR1 LGHNA, CDR2 YNFKEQ. The CDR3 totals 16 residues. The CDR3 reads CASSQADRGSGGELFF. The CDR3, as DNA: TGTGCCAGCAGCCAAGCGGACAGGGGGAGTGGCGGGGAGCTGTTTTTT.

The chain uses TRBV6-5 and TRBJ2-2; D unresolved. Germline values: CDR1 MNHEY, CDR2 SVGAGI. The length of the CDR3 is 14 residues. Trimming left V 8 bases short and J 2 bases short, with 12 bases between. In DNA form, the CDR3 reads TGTGCCAGCCACATCTCCCCTAACACCGGGGAGCTGTTTTTT. Amino acids: CASHISPNTGELFF.